This is a list of T cell receptor beta chains from one sample in a study of CD8+ T cells in alopecia areata. Using immunoSEQ multiplex PCR, the repertoire was profiled, and TCRdb retains in-frame clones only, with some absent. The sample contains a few hundred thousand clones, roughly two thirds of which appear only once. This sample comprised CD4+ T cells sorted from blood, obtained at week 0. The source is a human donor with alopecia areata. CDR3s include the opening cysteine and the closing phenylalanine or tryptophan.

j_call v_call cdr3_aa
TRBJ2-5 TRBV29-1 CSVEGGTGRGETQYF
TRBJ1-1 TRBV7-9 CASSLIPETEAFF
TRBJ2-7 TRBV15 CATSRATGPPQYF
TRBJ2-7 TRBV4-3 CASSQDRGLTSYEQYF
TRBJ2-7 TRBV6-1 CASSKDRAGREQYF
TRBJ2-5 TRBV7-2 CASSRRGGRETQYF
TRBJ1-1 TRBV19 CASSKGGLNTEAFF
TRBJ1-5 TRBV7-9 CASSLGAGTHSNQPQHF
TRBJ2-1 TRBV4-3 CASSQEISAGEQFF
TRBJ1-1 TRBV2 CASSEASRLEAFF
TRBJ1-2 TRBV30 CAWSVQRPGYGYTF
TRBJ1-5 TRBV15 CATSRRQSREQPQHF
TRBJ1-2 TRBV9 CASSSNYGYTF
TRBJ1-6 TRBV29-1 CSVRGTAYNSPLHF
TRBJ1-2 TRBV29-1 CTTSEGVAGYTF
TRBJ1-2 TRBV9 CASSTRTGDGNGYTF
TRBJ2-7 TRBV5-1 CASSLGGTSGGHEQYF
TRBJ1-6 TRBV27 CASSLQGAVASPLHF